These 2 T cell receptor beta chains originate from one sample sequenced in a study of OX40 agonist ivuxolimab in advanced cancers. Only in-frame clones appear in the TCRdb table, and some are missing; sequencing was by immunoSEQ multiplex PCR. This sample has tens of thousands of clones, with roughly four fifths found just once. Sequences were derived from CD4+ or CD8+ T cells sorted from blood, sampled in a trial of the OX40 agonist ivuxolimab. These receptor sequences come from an adult with an advanced solid tumor such as melanoma, head and neck, liver or kidney cancer.

The chain has TRBV10-3 and TRBJ1-2, with D unclear. Germline CDR1 ENHRY, CDR2 SYGVKD. The CDR3 spans 12 residues. V was clipped by 3 bases and J by 12 bases, with 14 bases between them. CDR3 loop: CAISDQHFRDTF. CDR3 DNA sequence: TGTGCCATCAGTGACCAACATTTTCGGGACACCTTC.

The rearrangement joins TRBV10-3 to TRBJ1-3; D unclear. This CDR3 comprises 14 residues. Germline-derived CDR1 and CDR2 are ENHRY and SYGVKD. Trimming shortened V by 7 bases and J by 0 bases, and 10 bases separated the two germline ends. The CDR3 DNA is TGTGCCATCAAAAACCTGAACTCTGGAAACACCATATATTTT. Protein sequence: CAIKNLNSGNTIYF.